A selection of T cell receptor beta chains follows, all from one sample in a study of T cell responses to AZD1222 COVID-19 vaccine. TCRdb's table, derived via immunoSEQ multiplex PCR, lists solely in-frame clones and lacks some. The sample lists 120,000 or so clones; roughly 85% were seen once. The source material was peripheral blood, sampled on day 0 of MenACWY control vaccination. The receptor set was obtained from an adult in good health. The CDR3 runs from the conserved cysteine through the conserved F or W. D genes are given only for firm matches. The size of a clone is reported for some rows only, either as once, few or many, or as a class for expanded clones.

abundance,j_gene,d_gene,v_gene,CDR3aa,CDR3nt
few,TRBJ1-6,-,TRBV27,CASSFQGMNSPLHF,TGTGCCAGCAGTTTTCAGGGGATGAATTCACCCCTCCACTTT
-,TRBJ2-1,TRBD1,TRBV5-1,CASSFSQGNYNEQFF,TGCGCCAGCAGCTTCTCACAGGGGAACTACAATGAGCAGTTCTTC
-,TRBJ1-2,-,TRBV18,CASSRVPGQKVIGYTF,TGTGCCAGCTCACGAGTACCGGGACAAAAAGTCATCGGCTACACCTTC
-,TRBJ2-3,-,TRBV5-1,CASSLGGFTDTQYF,TGCGCCAGCAGCTTGGGTGGTTTCACAGATACGCAGTATTTT
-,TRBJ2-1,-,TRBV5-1,CASSARDYNEQFF,TGCGCCAGCAGCGCCCGGGACTACAATGAGCAGTTCTTC
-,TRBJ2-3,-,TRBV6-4,CASSDSIVPDTQYF,TGTGCCAGCAGTGACTCGATTGTCCCAGATACGCAGTATTTT
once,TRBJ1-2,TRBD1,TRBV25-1,CASSDSDRDYGYTF,TGTGCCAGCAGTGACTCCGACAGGGACTATGGCTACACCTTC
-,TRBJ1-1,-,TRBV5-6,CASSLAGARDTEAFF,TGTGCCAGCAGCTTGGCGGGGGCGAGGGACACTGAAGCTTTCTTT
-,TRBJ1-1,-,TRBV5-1,CASSPSGWGTEAFF,TGCGCCAGCAGCCCGAGCGGGTGGGGCACTGAAGCTTTCTTT
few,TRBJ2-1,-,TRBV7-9,CASSSDRLEQFF,TGTGCCAGCAGCTCAGATAGACTAGAGCAGTTCTTC
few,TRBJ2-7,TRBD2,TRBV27,CASSPRGGPYEQYF,TGTGCCAGCAGTCCCCGGGGGGGTCCCTACGAGCAGTACTTC
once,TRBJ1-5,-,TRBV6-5,CASSQKSIIVPQHF,TGTGCCAGCAGTCAGAAATCAATAATTGTGCCCCAGCATTTT
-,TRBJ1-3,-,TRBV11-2,CASSLSGPRNTIYF,TGTGCCAGCAGCTTATCAGGGCCCAGAAACACCATATATTTT
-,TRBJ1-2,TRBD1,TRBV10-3,CASNRGANYGYTF,TGTGCCTCGAACAGGGGAGCTAACTATGGCTACACCTTC
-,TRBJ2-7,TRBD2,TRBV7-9,CASSPTSVQPYEQYF,TGTGCCAGCAGCCCAACTAGCGTTCAACCCTACGAGCAGTACTTC
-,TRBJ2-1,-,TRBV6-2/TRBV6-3,CASSYMSYNEQFF,TGTGCCAGCAGTTACATGTCCTACAATGAGCAGTTCTTC
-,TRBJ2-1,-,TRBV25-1,CASSEWRGNEQFF,TGTGCCAGCAGTGAATGGAGGGGGAATGAGCAGTTCTTC
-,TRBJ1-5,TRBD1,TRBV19,CASSQLEGQGNQPQHF,TGTGCCAGTAGTCAATTGGAGGGACAGGGAAATCAGCCCCAGCATTTT
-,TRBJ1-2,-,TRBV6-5,CASSSIDQFSYGYTF,TGTGCCAGCAGTTCAATTGACCAGTTCAGCTATGGCTACACCTTC
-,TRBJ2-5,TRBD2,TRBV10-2,CASSVGGGHETQYF,TGCGCCAGCAGTGTCGGGGGAGGGCACGAGACCCAGTACTTC
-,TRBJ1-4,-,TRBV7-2,CASSKRGHRSEKLFF,TGTGCCAGCAGTAAGCGGGGCCATAGGAGCGAAAAACTGTTTTTT
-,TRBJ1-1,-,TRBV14,CASSRLRELNTEAFF,TGTGCCAGCAGCCGTCTACGGGAGTTGAACACTGAAGCTTTCTTT
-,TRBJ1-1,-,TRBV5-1,CASSFLTNTEAFF,TGCGCCAGCAGCTTTCTGACGAACACTGAAGCTTTCTTT
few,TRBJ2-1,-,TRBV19,CASSILHNEQFF,TGTGCCAGTAGTATCCTCCACAATGAGCAGTTCTTC
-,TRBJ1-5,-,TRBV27,CASSRRGEGWPQHF,TGTGCCAGCAGCCGCCGAGGGGAGGGGTGGCCCCAGCATTTT
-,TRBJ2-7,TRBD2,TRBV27,CASSTQTGTSYEQYF,TGTGCCAGCAGTACACAAACCGGGACTAGCTACGAGCAGTACTTC
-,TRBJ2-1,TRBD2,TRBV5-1,CASRTVLAGGSYNEQFF,TGCGCCAGCAGAACCGTACTAGCGGGAGGGTCCTACAATGAGCAGTTCTTC
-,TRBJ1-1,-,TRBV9,CASSVHTENTEAFF,TGTGCCAGCAGCGTTCACACAGAGAACACTGAAGCTTTCTTT
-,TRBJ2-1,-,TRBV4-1,CASSQDGGDSVVSYNEQFF,TGCGCCAGCAGCCAAGATGGCGGGGATAGCGTTGTCTCCTACAATGAGCAGTTCTTC
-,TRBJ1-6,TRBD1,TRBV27,CASSLPPGQGNSPLHF,TGTGCCAGCAGTTTACCCCCCGGACAGGGTAATTCACCCCTCCACTTT
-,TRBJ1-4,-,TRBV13,CASRLTGPGKEKLFF,TGTGCCAGCAGATTAACGGGACCTGGAAAAGAAAAACTGTTTTTT
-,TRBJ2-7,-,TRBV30,CAWESGGQGYEQYF,TGTGCCTGGGAGAGCGGGGGACAGGGCTACGAGCAGTACTTC
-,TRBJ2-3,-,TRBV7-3,CASSLTEGLTQYF,TGTGCCAGCAGCTTAACGGAGGGATTGACGCAGTATTTT
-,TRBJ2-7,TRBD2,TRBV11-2,CASSPAWGGEQYF,TGTGCCAGCAGCCCCGCATGGGGGGGTGAGCAGTACTTC
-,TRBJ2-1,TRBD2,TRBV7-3,CASSLLAGGYNEQFF,TGTGCCAGCAGCTTACTAGCGGGAGGGTACAATGAGCAGTTCTTC
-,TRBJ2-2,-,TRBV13,CASSLGVQGSGELFF,TGTGCCAGCAGCTTAGGCGTTCAGGGGTCCGGGGAGCTGTTTTTT
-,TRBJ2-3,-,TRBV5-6,CASSLYYTWESTDTQYF,TGTGCCAGCAGCTTGTACTATACTTGGGAAAGCACAGATACGCAGTATTTT
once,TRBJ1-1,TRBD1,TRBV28,CASRLDRGRTEAFF,TGTGCCAGCAGATTAGACAGGGGTCGCACTGAAGCTTTCTTT
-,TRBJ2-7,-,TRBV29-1,CSVATVAYEQYF,TGCAGCGTTGCGACAGTTGCCTACGAGCAGTACTTC
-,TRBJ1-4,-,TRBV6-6,CASSNSGSLGEKLFF,TGTGCCAGCAGTAATTCAGGGAGTCTTGGTGAAAAACTGTTTTTT